This T cell receptor (beta chain) was recovered during a study of OX40 agonist ivuxolimab in advanced cancers. Study-wide context: Ivuxolimab, which patients received intravenously every 2 weeks, was dosed at 0.01 to 10 mg/kg.

Whole-study results and caveats: CD8+ T cells (on average) carried more expanded clones than CD4+ T cells. People who partly responded at 0.1-3.0 mg/kg had some of the least clonal expansion seen. Some nonresponders likewise displayed low normalized T-cell clonal expansion.

Comment on this clone: The antigen remains unidentified.

CDR1 and CDR2 (germline): MDHEN, SYDVKM. The CDR3 runs to 11 residues. The V and J ends lost 8 bases and 12 bases respectively, with 14 bases between them. Libraries were prepared by immunoSEQ multiplex PCR; TCRdb keeps only in-frame clonotypes and omits some of them. The sample has about 46,000 clones, approximately 86% seen once. The chain carries TRBV28 and TRBJ2-1; possible D gene TRBD1, 6 bases. This sample comprised CD4+ or CD8+ T cells sorted from blood, obtained in a trial of the OX40 agonist ivuxolimab. This clonotype originated in an adult with an advanced solid tumor such as melanoma, head and neck, liver or kidney cancer. The CDR3 sequence is CASGADRRQFF. Written as DNA, the CDR3 is TGTGCCAGCGGTGCGGACAGACGGCAGTTCTTC.